This TCR beta chain was recorded in a study of T cell repertoires in cytomegalovirus infection (dated by TCRdb to about 2019). With respect to the entire study: Recently identified HLA-C-restricted CMV epitopes, whose presentation resists viral immunomodulation, were targeted by peptide stimulations together with well-studied HLA-B-restricted epitopes. Because public TCR beta signatures pointed to carriage of CMV infection together with the matching HLA type, the HLA type of each donor mattered for the analysis. Paper-wide results and their limitations: In both this cohort and an independent cohort of 352 donors, the cumulative frequency of public TCR beta family members distinguished carriers of CMV infection plus the relevant HLA type. The ex vivo response was dominated by HLA-C-restricted CMV-specific TCR beta clonotypes, and the single most frequent clonotype in two of eight donors was supplied by these HLA-C-restricted clonotypes.

Sequencing was carried out with an Illumina HiSeq 1500. Using fastp trimming at Q25 and MiXCR clonotype assembly, TCRdb reanalyzed the public sequencing data and kept in-frame beta chains. Each record represents a unique CDR3 protein, reported with the most common genes and DNA among its rows. The sample records 450,000 to 650,000 distinct CDR3 sequences, 40% of which are singletons. In total, the top ten clones hold more than 40% of the sample. About this clonotype: It lacks a known antigen. Nothing much larger sits one base from this clone, and base qualities are not available.

Interpreted using the paper, the treatment or condition label stands for: in vitro stimulation with specific CMV peptide epitopes to enrich CMV-specific T cells. The sample consisted of cultured PBMCs, taken from culture after CMV antigen stimulation. The TCR was taken from a human donor in good health (CMV status not recorded). Some clones in this sample may be carry-over from other donors' samples.

The DNA is as follows: TGCAGTGCAACCGGGACACAGTTATATAGCAATCAGCCCCAGCATTTT. Protein translation: CSATGTQLYSNQPQHF. The receptor chain draws on TRBV20-1 and TRBJ1-5, with TRBD1 tentatively as D gene (6 bases match). There are 16 amino acids in the CDR3, from cysteine to phenylalanine inclusive. Only the CDR3 DNA is retained, 48 bases long and in frame from the first base. The trim is 6 bases for V and 0 bases for J, with a gap of 18 bases between the germline ends. The germline V gene (reference sequence) specifies DFQATT as CDR1 and SNEGSKA as CDR2.